This T cell receptor (beta chain) was sequenced for a study of CD8+CD57+ T cells in acquired aplastic anemia. Across the study: CD4+ and CD8+ cells, once sorted, gave DNA averaging roughly 3 ug.

Individuals selected for sequencing had exhibited CD8+CD57+ cell expansion on flow cytometry. Each patient carried a diagnosis of severe acquired aplastic anemia. Patients were treatment-naive when blood was sampled. Study-wide results and caveats: Patients and controls turned out to have twenty-nine CD8+ CDR3 sequences in common.

At least ten counts were recorded for this clonotype. Its antigen is unidentified. The TCR beta profiling, which covered VDJ combination and CDR3 sequence, was carried out using genomic DNA as the template. One entry per CDR3 protein results from TCRdb running MiXCR on the reads. The table lists more than 150,000 distinct CDR3 sequences, 45% to 60% of them singletons. Trimming removed 4 bases from V and 5 bases from J; junction bases left unmatched: 6. The CDR3 is 14 residues long. Germline CDR1 is MNHNS and CDR2 is SASEGT. The chain carries TRBV6-1 and TRBJ2-5; 8 bases map to TRBD2. The sequenced sample consisted of sorted CD4+, CD8+, or CD8+CD57+ T cells (not recorded which) from PBMCs. This receptor was obtained from a human donor with aplastic anemia. The CDR3 nucleotides read TGTGCCAGCAGTGCCTCGGGAGGGTGGGAGACCCAGTACTTC. Residues: CASSASGGWETQYF.